These T cell receptor beta chains were read from a single sample in a study of blood T cell repertoires in COVID-19. This table comes from immunoSEQ multiplex PCR, and its TCRdb copy is limited to in-frame clones, with some not included. The repertoire consists of around 78,000 clones, with 86% occurring once and the leading ten covering around 1.9%. Sequencing was performed on peripheral blood. The receptors stem from an older woman with acute or convalescent COVID-19. The CDR3 runs from the conserved cysteine through the conserved F or W. The D gene is left open where the match is weak. The size field is filled for only some rows; it gives once, few, many or a size class.

clone_size	d_call	v_call	j_call	cdr3_length	cdr3_aa	cdr3_nt
.	TRBD1	TRBV2	TRBJ2-7	14	CASSSDRGTYEQYF	TGTGCCAGCAGTTCGGACAGGGGAACATACGAGCAGTACTTC
few	.	TRBV6-1	TRBJ2-7	13	CASSEGPSYEQYF	TGTGCCAGCAGTGAAGGGCCCTCCTACGAGCAGTACTTC
.	.	TRBV18	TRBJ1-1	14	CASSPAGSKTEAFF	TGTGCCAGCTCACCGGCCGGGTCGAAGACTGAAGCTTTCTTT
.	.	TRBV30	TRBJ2-5	15	CAWSSFSGDGETQYF	TGTGCCTGGAGTTCTTTTTCAGGGGACGGTGAGACCCAGTACTTC
.	.	TRBV4-1	TRBJ2-6	18	CASSQGAVSGSGANVLTF	TGCGCCAGCAGCCAAGGAGCAGTTTCGGGCTCTGGGGCCAACGTCCTGACTTTC
.	TRBD1	TRBV28	TRBJ1-3	15	CASTRSGGAGNTIYF	TGTGCCAGCACCCGCTCAGGGGGCGCTGGAAACACCATATATTTT
.	TRBD1	TRBV3-1/TRBV3-2	TRBJ1-4	12	CASSNRGEKLFF	TGTGCCAGCAGCAACAGGGGGGAAAAACTGTTTTTT
.	TRBD1	TRBV7-9	TRBJ2-3	17	CASSLEGAGLGTDTQYF	TGTGCCAGCAGCTTAGAGGGGGCGGGTCTTGGCACAGATACGCAGTATTTT
.	TRBD2	TRBV20-1	TRBJ2-5	15	CSASTSGGYQETQYF	TGCAGTGCTAGTACTAGCGGGGGGTACCAAGAGACCCAGTACTTC
.	TRBD1	TRBV2	TRBJ1-1	14	CASSGEGQLTEAFF	TGTGCCAGCAGTGGTGAGGGACAGCTCACTGAAGCTTTCTTT
.	TRBD1	TRBV18	TRBJ1-5	15	CASSRTQGEYQPQHF	TGTGCCAGCTCACGAACCCAGGGGGAATATCAGCCCCAGCATTTT
.	TRBD2	TRBV30	TRBJ2-1	16	CAWSTPGLAGEGEQFF	TGTGCCTGGAGTACCCCGGGACTAGCGGGAGAGGGGGAGCAGTTCTTC
.	TRBD1	TRBV6-2/TRBV6-3	TRBJ1-2	15	CASSYSGTANYGYTF	TGTGCCAGCAGTTACTCGGGGACAGCAAACTATGGCTACACCTTC
.	.	TRBV4-1	TRBJ1-4	17	CASSLSPSGGNNEKLFF	TGCGCCAGCAGCCTAAGCCCGTCAGGAGGGAATAATGAAAAACTGTTTTTT
few	TRBD1	TRBV13	TRBJ1-1	15	CASSPRDSKNTEAFF	TGTGCCAGCAGCCCTCGGGACAGCAAGAACACTGAAGCTTTCTTT
.	.	TRBV28	TRBJ2-7	15	CASSLGWGVVYEQYF	TGTGCCAGCAGTTTAGGTTGGGGGGTGGTCTACGAGCAGTACTTC
.	.	TRBV6-6	TRBJ1-1	16	CASSYSLSGGGTEAFF	TGTGCCAGCAGTTACTCGTTGTCAGGAGGAGGCACTGAAGCTTTCTTT
.	.	TRBV28	TRBJ1-5	17	CASSSSVIGSDNQPQHF	TGTGCCAGCAGTTCGTCCGTGATCGGCAGCGACAATCAGCCCCAGCATTTT
.	.	TRBV5-6	TRBJ2-3	13	CASSLLGTDTQYF	TGTGCCAGCAGCTTGTTAGGCACAGATACGCAGTATTTT
few	TRBD2	TRBV18	TRBJ2-1	15	CASSQSGGAYNEQFF	TGTGCCAGCTCACAGTCGGGAGGAGCCTACAATGAGCAGTTCTTC
.	TRBD1	TRBV7-6	TRBJ1-2	18	CASSPEPGQGLTNYGYTF	TGTGCCAGCAGCCCAGAACCGGGACAGGGCCTAACTAACTATGGCTACACCTTC
.	.	TRBV7-9	TRBJ1-5	16	CASSPGSGNSNQPQHF	TGTGCCAGCAGCCCAGGTAGCGGGAATAGCAATCAGCCCCAGCATTTT
.	TRBD1	TRBV7-9	TRBJ1-2	15	CASSLAGGSNYGYTF	TGTGCCAGCAGCTTAGCAGGGGGCAGTAACTATGGCTACACCTTC
.	.	TRBV6-5	TRBJ2-7	12	CASSTGGFEQYF	TGTGCCAGCAGTACGGGTGGATTCGAGCAGTACTTC
.	.	TRBV7-2	TRBJ2-7	17	CASSFDNREPGGYEQYF	TGTGCCAGCAGCTTTGACAATCGGGAACCTGGAGGCTACGAGCAGTACTTC
.	.	TRBV7-3	TRBJ1-6	17	CASSSGQGQSRGSPLHF	TGTGCCAGCAGCTCCGGCCAAGGACAGAGCAGGGGTTCACCCCTCCACTTT
.	TRBD1	TRBV5-1	TRBJ1-2	11	CASSSGQGTHF	TGCGCCAGCAGCTCCGGACAGGGAACCCACTTC
few	.	TRBV28	TRBJ1-2	13	CASSPPGSYGYTF	TGTGCCAGCAGTCCCCCGGGATCCTATGGCTACACCTTC
.	TRBD1	TRBV2	TRBJ1-4	14	CASSAGTADEKLFF	TGTGCCAGCAGCGCCGGGACAGCTGATGAAAAACTGTTTTTT
.	.	TRBV6-5	TRBJ1-5	14	CASRSLQVWEPQHF	TGTGCCAGCAGAAGTTTACAGGTATGGGAGCCCCAGCATTTT
few	.	TRBV6-1	TRBJ1-2	16	CASSERPKGGIYGYTF	TGTGCCAGCAGTGAACGGCCTAAGGGGGGGATCTATGGCTACACCTTC
.	.	TRBV6-1	TRBJ1-1	14	CASSLTEPGTEAFF	TGTGCCAGCAGCCTAACTGAGCCCGGCACTGAAGCTTTCTTT
.	.	TRBV12-3/TRBV12-4	TRBJ1-5	13	CASSLSVYQPQHF	TGTGCCAGCAGTTTATCGGTGTATCAGCCCCAGCATTTT
.	TRBD2	TRBV2	TRBJ2-7	17	CASSEGSPGLAGSEQYF	TGTGCCAGCAGTGAGGGCAGCCCGGGACTAGCGGGAAGTGAGCAGTACTTC
.	TRBD2	TRBV19	TRBJ2-1	15	CASSIVGLAVNEQFF	TGTGCCAGTAGTATAGTGGGACTAGCGGTCAATGAGCAGTTCTTC
.	.	TRBV5-1	TRBJ2-2	15	CASSITGSGTGELFF	TGCGCCAGCAGCATAACCGGGTCGGGGACCGGGGAGCTGTTTTTT
.	.	TRBV25-1	TRBJ2-1	14	CASSEYGQVGEQFF	TGTGCCAGCAGTGAATATGGGCAGGTGGGTGAGCAGTTCTTC
.	.	TRBV6-2/TRBV6-3	TRBJ1-2	15	CASSYSQGGNYGYTF	TGTGCCAGCAGTTATTCACAGGGCGGTAACTATGGCTACACCTTC
.	.	TRBV7-3	TRBJ1-1	15	CASSLNRVENTEAFF	TGTGCCAGCAGCTTAAATCGGGTCGAGAACACTGAAGCTTTCTTT
.	.	TRBV28	TRBJ2-5	13	CASSLQGGETQYF	TGTGCCAGCAGTTTGCAGGGCGGAGAGACCCAGTACTTC
.	.	TRBV20-1	TRBJ2-2	14	CSASPSGATGELFF	TGCAGTGCTAGTCCGTCAGGCGCCACCGGGGAGCTGTTTTTT
.	TRBD1	TRBV6-5	TRBJ2-7	15	CASRRLASGQTEQYF	TGTGCCAGCCGCCGTTTAGCTTCGGGACAGACCGAGCAGTACTTC
.	.	TRBV5-1	TRBJ2-7	14	CASSLEGESYEQYF	TGCGCCAGCAGCTTAGAGGGGGAATCCTACGAGCAGTACTTC
.	TRBD2	TRBV19	TRBJ2-1	15	CASTAIAGWGIEQFF	TGTGCCAGTACTGCTATAGCGGGATGGGGAATTGAGCAGTTCTTC
.	.	TRBV7-9	TRBJ2-7	13	CASSSPPAYEQYF	TGTGCCAGCAGCTCCCCCCCGGCCTACGAGCAGTACTTC
.	TRBD1	TRBV4-1	TRBJ1-5	15	CASSQEGQTSRPQHF	TGCGCCAGCAGCCAAGAGGGACAGACTTCTAGGCCCCAGCATTTT
.	.	TRBV3-1/TRBV3-2	TRBJ2-7	13	CASSQGRAYEQYF	TGTGCCAGCAGCCAAGGCAGGGCCTACGAGCAGTACTTC
.	TRBD1	TRBV7-3	TRBJ2-3	15	CASSPGTGPTDTQYF	TGTGCCAGCAGCCCCGGGACAGGGCCCACAGATACGCAGTATTTT
.	.	TRBV5-1	TRBJ2-7	15	CASSLAAGEVDEQYF	TGCGCCAGCAGCTTGGCGGCAGGGGAAGTAGACGAGCAGTACTTC
.	.	TRBV28	TRBJ1-1	14	CASSPGQRNTEAFF	TGTGCCAGCAGCCCCGGACAGAGGAACACTGAAGCTTTCTTT